A selection of T cell receptor beta chains follows, all from one sample in a study of blood T cell repertoires in COVID-19. Assay: immunoSEQ multiplex PCR; the TCRdb copy retains only in-frame clones and omits some. The table shows around 67,000 clones, with about 83% occurring only once. The specimen sequenced was peripheral blood. Receptor source: a woman older than 75 with acute or convalescent COVID-19. CDR3s include the opening cysteine and the closing phenylalanine or tryptophan. Fields, in order: J gene, D gene, V gene, clone size, CDR3 DNA, CDR3 protein. A D gene is named only where the DNA matches it firmly. The listing skips clone size in some rows; elsewhere it reads once, few, many or a size class.

>TRBJ2-7|TRBD2|TRBV7-9|-
TGTGCCAGCAGCTTAGTCCCTAGCGGGAGTAGGTACGAGCAGTACTTC
CASSLVPSGSRYEQYF
>TRBJ2-5|TRBD1|TRBV2|-
TGTGCCAGCTCAATGGACAGGGAAGAGACCCAGTACTTC
CASSMDREETQYF
>TRBJ1-1|TRBD1|TRBV19|once
TGTGCCAGTAGTATAACAGGGGTCAACACTGAAGCTTTCTTT
CASSITGVNTEAFF
>TRBJ1-2|TRBD1|TRBV28|-
TGTGCCAGCAGTTTTGCAGGGGGCTTTGACTATGGCTACACCTTC
CASSFAGGFDYGYTF
>TRBJ1-1|-|TRBV6-6|-
TGTGCCAGCAGTTACGCTAGGACAGCGAACACTGAAGCTTTCTTT
CASSYARTANTEAFF
>TRBJ1-5|-|TRBV11-2|-
TGTGCCAGCAGCTTAGTAGGGGGCAATCAGCCCCAGCATTTT
CASSLVGGNQPQHF
>TRBJ2-1|TRBD2|TRBV9|-
TGTGCCAGCAGCCGGAGGACTAGCGGGAGTTCCGGCTGGGACAATGAGCAGTTCTTC
CASSRRTSGSSGWDNEQFF
>TRBJ2-7|TRBD2|TRBV6-5|few
TGTGCCAGCAGGACTAGCGGGAGCCACGAGCAGTACTTC
CASRTSGSHEQYF
>TRBJ1-1|-|TRBV19|-
TGTGCCAGTAGTATACGATCCTCGACAGGATCGAACACTGAAGCTTTCTTT
CASSIRSSTGSNTEAFF
>TRBJ2-5|-|TRBV7-9|-
TGTGCCAGCAGCTTAATTGGTACTCCGGAGACCCAGTACTTC
CASSLIGTPETQYF
>TRBJ1-2|-|TRBV19|-
TGTGCCAGTACTAATCAGGCCTTCGACTATGGCTACACCTTC
CASTNQAFDYGYTF
>TRBJ1-2|TRBD1|TRBV4-1|-
TGCGCCAGCAGCCAAAGGACAGGGGAGCACTATGGCTACACCTTC
CASSQRTGEHYGYTF
>TRBJ1-5|TRBD1|TRBV5-1|-
TGCGCCAGCAGCCCGGGACAGGGTTTCGGTCGCAATCAGCCCCAGCATTTT
CASSPGQGFGRNQPQHF
>TRBJ2-3|TRBD2|TRBV5-1|once
TGCGCCAGCAGCTTGGAAGCGGGGGGTGATACGCAGTATTTT
CASSLEAGGDTQYF
>TRBJ2-6|TRBD2|TRBV2|-
TGTGCCAGCCGGGGGGGCCCAGCCTCTGGGGCCAACGTCCTGACTTTC
CASRGGPASGANVLTF
>TRBJ2-5|TRBD2|TRBV29-1|once
TGCAGCTGTTCGGGGGGAGGAGAGACCCAGTACTTC
CSCSGGGETQYF
>TRBJ1-1|TRBD1|TRBV5-1|-
TGCGCCAGCAGCTTGGGTAGCAGGGGGCGAACTGAAGCTTTCTTT
CASSLGSRGRTEAFF
>TRBJ2-2|TRBD1|TRBV28|-
TGTGCCAGCAGCTACTTGGGACAGGGAGGTACCGGGGAGCTGTTTTTT
CASSYLGQGGTGELFF
>TRBJ2-7|TRBD2|TRBV6-5|-
TGTGCCAGCAGTTACTCGAGTAGCGGGGGGGCGTCTGAGCAGTACTTC
CASSYSSSGGASEQYF
>TRBJ1-4|-|TRBV7-7|-
TGTGCCAGCAGCCTCACGGGGGGCCAGGGGGAAAAACTGTTTTTT
CASSLTGGQGEKLFF
>TRBJ1-5|-|TRBV7-2|once
TGTGCCAGCAGCTTATTCAGGGAGGGGAAGCCCCAGCATTTT
CASSLFREGKPQHF
>TRBJ2-7|TRBD1|TRBV25-1|-
TGTGCCAGCAGAGGACAGGCATTAACGCAGTACTTC
CASRGQALTQYF
>TRBJ1-2|-|TRBV15|once
TGTGCCACCAGCAGAGATACATGGAGTGGTGGCTACACCTTC
CATSRDTWSGGYTF
>TRBJ2-7|-|TRBV7-9|-
TGTGCCAGCAGCTTATTGAGGGACACCCCGCCCTACGAGCAGTACTTC
CASSLLRDTPPYEQYF
>TRBJ1-2|TRBD1|TRBV28|few
TGTGCCAGCAGTTCCAATTCCGCGCAGGGGGCTGGGTATGGCTACACCTTC
CASSSNSAQGAGYGYTF
>TRBJ2-7|-|TRBV10-3|-
TGTGCCATCAGTGGAGGGAATATCGGATACGAGCAGTACTTC
CAISGGNIGYEQYF
>TRBJ2-2|-|TRBV16|-
TGTGCCAGCAGCTACAGGGCACAGGTAGAGACCGGGGAGCTGTTTTTT
CASSYRAQVETGELFF
>TRBJ2-7|-|TRBV5-6|-
TGTGCCAGCAGCTTGGGCAGCTCCTACGAGCAGTACTTC
CASSLGSSYEQYF